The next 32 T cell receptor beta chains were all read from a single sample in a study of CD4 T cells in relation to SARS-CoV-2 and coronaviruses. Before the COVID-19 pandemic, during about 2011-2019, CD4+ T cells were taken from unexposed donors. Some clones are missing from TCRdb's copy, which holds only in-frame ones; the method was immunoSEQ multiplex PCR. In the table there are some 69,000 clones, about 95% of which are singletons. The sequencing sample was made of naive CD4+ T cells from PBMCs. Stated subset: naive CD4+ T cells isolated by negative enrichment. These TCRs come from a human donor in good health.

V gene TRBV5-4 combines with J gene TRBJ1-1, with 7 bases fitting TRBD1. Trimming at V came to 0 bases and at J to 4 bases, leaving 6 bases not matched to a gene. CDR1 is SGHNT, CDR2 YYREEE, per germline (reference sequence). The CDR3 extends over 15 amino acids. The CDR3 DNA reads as TGTGCCAGCAGCTTGGGGGACAGTGGAGCCACTGAAGCTTTCTTT. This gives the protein CASSLGDSGATEAFF.

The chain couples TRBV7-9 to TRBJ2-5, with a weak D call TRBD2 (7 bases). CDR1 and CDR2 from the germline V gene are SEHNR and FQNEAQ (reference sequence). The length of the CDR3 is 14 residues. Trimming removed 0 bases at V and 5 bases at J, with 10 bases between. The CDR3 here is CASSLARGGETQYF. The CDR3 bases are TGTGCCAGCAGCTTAGCGAGGGGGGGGGAGACCCAGTACTTC. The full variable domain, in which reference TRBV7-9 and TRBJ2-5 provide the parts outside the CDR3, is DTGVSQNPRHKITKRGQNVTFRCDPISEHNRLYWYRQTLGQGPEFLTYFQNEAQLEKSRLLSDRFSAERPKGSFSTLEIQRTEQGDSAMYLCASSLARGGETQYFGPGTRLLVL.

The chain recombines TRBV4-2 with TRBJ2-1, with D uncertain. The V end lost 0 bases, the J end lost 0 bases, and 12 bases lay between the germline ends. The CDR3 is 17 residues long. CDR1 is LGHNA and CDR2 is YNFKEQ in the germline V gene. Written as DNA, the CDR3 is TGTGCCAGCAGCCAAGACGGAATTGAAAGCTCCTACAATGAGCAGTTCTTC. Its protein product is CASSQDGIESSYNEQFF.

The CDR3 loop is CASSLPSGGGYEQYF. CDR3 sequence (DNA): TGTGCCAGCTCACTCCCTAGCGGGGGAGGCTACGAGCAGTACTTC. This chain connects TRBV18 to TRBJ2-7; 10 nucleotides line up with TRBD2. This CDR3 is built from 15 residues. CDR1 KGHSH and CDR2 LQKENI come from the germline V gene. V lost 4 bases to trimming and J lost 3 bases; unmatched junction nucleotides: 6.

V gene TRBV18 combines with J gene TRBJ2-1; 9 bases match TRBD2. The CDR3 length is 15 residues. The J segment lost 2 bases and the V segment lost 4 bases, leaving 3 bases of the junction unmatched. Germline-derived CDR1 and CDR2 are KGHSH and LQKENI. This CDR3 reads CASSQLAGAYNEQFF. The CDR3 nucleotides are TGTGCCAGCTCACAATTAGCGGGAGCCTACAATGAGCAGTTCTTC.

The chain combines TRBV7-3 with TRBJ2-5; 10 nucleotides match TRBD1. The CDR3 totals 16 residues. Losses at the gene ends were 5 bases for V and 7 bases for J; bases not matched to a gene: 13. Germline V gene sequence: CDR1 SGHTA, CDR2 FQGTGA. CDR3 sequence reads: CASSQDRGPQGGTQYF. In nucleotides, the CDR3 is TGTGCCAGCAGCCAAGACAGGGGGCCGCAGGGTGGGACCCAGTACTTC.

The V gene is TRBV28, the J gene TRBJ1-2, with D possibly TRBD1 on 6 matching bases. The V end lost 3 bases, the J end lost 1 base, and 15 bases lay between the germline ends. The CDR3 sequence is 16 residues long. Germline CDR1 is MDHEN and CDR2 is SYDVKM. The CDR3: CASSFHIGGFNYGYTF. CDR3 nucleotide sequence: TGTGCCAGCAGTTTTCATATAGGGGGGTTTAACTATGGCTACACCTTC.

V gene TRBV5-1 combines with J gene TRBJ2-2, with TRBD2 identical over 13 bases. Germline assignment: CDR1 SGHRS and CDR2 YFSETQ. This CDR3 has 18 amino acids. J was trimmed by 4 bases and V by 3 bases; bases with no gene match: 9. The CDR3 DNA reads TGCGCCAGCAGCTCCTACCGGACTAGCGGGGGACTCACCGGGGAGCTGTTTTTT. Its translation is CASSSYRTSGGLTGELFF.

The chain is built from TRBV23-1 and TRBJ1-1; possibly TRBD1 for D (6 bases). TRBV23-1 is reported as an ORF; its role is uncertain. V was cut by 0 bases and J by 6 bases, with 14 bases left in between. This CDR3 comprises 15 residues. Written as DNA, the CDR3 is TGCGCCAGCAGTCAATCGGGCAGGACAGACTCTGAAGCTTTCTTT. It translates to CASSQSGRTDSEAFF.

CDR3 in amino acids: CASRGDLGYNSPLHF. Written as DNA, the CDR3 is TGTGCCAGCAGGGGAGACCTGGGGTATAATTCACCCCTCCACTTT. This rearrangement joins TRBV27 to TRBJ1-6; the D is unclear. Deletions cut 6 bases from V and 4 bases from J, with 13 bases between. The germline V gene encodes CDR1 MNHEY and CDR2 SMNVEV (reference sequence). The CDR3 is made up of 15 amino acids.

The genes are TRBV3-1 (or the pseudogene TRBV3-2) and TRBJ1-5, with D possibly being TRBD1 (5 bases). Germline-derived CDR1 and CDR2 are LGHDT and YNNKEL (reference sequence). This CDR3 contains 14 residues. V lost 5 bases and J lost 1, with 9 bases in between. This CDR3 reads CASSDGHSNQPQHF. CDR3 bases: TGTGCCAGCAGCGATGGACACAGCAATCAGCCCCAGCATTTT.

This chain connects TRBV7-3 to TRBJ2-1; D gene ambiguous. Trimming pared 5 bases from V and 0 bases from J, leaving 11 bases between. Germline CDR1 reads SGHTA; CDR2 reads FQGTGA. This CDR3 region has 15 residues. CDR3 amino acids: CASSPMSNSYNEQFF. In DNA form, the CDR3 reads TGTGCCAGCAGCCCCATGAGTAACTCCTACAATGAGCAGTTCTTC.

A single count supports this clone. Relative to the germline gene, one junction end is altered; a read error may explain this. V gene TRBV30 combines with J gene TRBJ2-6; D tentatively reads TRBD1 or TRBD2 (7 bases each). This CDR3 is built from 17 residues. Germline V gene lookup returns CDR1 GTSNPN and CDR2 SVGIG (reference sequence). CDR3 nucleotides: TGTGCCTGGAGTGTACGCAGGGGGGGTTCTGGGGGCAACGTCCTGACTTTC. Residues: CAWSVRRGGSGGNVLTF.

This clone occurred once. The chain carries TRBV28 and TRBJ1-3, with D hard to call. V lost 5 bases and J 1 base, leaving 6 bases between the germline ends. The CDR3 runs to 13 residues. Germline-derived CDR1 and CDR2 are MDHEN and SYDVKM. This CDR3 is CASSTPSGNTIYF. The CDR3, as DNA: TGTGCCAGCAGTACCCCGTCTGGAAACACCATATATTTT.

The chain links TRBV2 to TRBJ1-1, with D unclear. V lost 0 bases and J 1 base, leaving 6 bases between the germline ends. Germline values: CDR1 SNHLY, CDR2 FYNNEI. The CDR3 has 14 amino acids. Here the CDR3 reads CASSEARRNTEAFF. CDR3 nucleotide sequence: TGTGCCAGCAGTGAAGCCAGGAGGAACACTGAAGCTTTCTTT.

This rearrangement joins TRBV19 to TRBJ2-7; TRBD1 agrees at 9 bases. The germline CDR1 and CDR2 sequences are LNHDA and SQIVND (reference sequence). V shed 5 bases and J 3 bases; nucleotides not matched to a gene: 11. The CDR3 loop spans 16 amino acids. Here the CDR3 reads CASSANRGPAVYEQYF. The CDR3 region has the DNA TGTGCCAGTAGTGCAAACAGGGGGCCAGCGGTCTACGAGCAGTACTTC.

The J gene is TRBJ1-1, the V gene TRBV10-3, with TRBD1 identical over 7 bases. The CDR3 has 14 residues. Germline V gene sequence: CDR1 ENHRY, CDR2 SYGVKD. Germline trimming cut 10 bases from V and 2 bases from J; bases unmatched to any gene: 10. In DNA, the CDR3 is TGTGCCAGCGGACAGGTCCCTAGTAACACTGAAGCTTTCTTT. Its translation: CASGQVPSNTEAFF.

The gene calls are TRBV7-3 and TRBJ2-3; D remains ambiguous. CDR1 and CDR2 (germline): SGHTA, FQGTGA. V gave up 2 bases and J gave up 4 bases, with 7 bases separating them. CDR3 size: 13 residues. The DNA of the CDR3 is TGTGCCAGCAGCTTAGGCGGCGCAGATACGCAGTATTTT. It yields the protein CASSLGGADTQYF.

The CDR3 is CASSSGQGRVEQYF. CDR3 in DNA: TGTGCCAGCAGCTCCGGACAGGGGAGGGTCGAGCAGTACTTC. The V and J genes are TRBV11-1 and TRBJ2-7; 9 nucleotides match TRBD1. There are 14 residues in the CDR3. Germline assignment: CDR1 SGHAT and CDR2 FQDESV (reference sequence). Trimming at V came to 4 bases and at J to 6 bases, leaving 7 bases not matched to a gene.

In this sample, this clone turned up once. This CDR3 is CATAGQAITNYGYTF. As DNA, the CDR3 is TGTGCCACCGCGGGACAGGCGATTACTAACTATGGCTACACCTTC. V usage is TRBV7-9 and J usage is TRBJ1-2, with 8 bases that match TRBD1. With V trimmed by 10 bases and J by 0 bases, 10 bases remained unmatched. The CDR3 length is 15 residues. From germline, CDR1 is SEHNR and CDR2 FQNEAQ (reference sequence).

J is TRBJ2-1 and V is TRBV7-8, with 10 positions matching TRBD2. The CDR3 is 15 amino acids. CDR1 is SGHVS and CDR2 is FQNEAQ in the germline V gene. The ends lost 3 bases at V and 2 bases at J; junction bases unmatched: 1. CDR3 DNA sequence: TGTGCCAGCAGCTTTAGCGGGAGGCCCTACAATGAGCAGTTCTTC. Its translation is CASSFSGRPYNEQFF.

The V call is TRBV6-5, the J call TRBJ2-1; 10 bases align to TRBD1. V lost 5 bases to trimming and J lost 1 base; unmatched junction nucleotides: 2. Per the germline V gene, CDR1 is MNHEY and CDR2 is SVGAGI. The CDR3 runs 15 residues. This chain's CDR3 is CASSQDRGSYNEQFF. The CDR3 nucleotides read TGTGCCAGCAGTCAGGACAGGGGGTCCTACAATGAGCAGTTCTTC.

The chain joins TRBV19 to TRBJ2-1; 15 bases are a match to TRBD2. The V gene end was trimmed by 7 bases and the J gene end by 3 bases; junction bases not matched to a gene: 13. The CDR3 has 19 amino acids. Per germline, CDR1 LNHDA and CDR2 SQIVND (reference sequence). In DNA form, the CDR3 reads TGTGCCAGTACCCCGGGGGGGACTAGCGGGAGGTCCGGCTACAATGAGCAGTTCTTC. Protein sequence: CASTPGGTSGRSGYNEQFF.

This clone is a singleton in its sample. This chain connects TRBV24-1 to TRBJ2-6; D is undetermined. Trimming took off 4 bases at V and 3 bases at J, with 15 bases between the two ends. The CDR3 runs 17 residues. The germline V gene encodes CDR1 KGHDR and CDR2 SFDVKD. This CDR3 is CATSDALRPGGANVLTF. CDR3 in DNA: TGTGCCACCAGTGACGCTCTGCGGCCTGGTGGGGCCAACGTCCTGACTTTC.

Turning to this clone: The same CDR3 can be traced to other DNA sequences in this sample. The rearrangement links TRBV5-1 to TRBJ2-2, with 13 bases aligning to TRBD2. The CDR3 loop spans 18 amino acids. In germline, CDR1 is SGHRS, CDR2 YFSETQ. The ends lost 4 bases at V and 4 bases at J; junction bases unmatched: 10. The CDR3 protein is CASSRKGLAGAGTGELFF. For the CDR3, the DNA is TGCGCCAGCAGCCGGAAAGGACTAGCGGGAGCGGGCACCGGGGAGCTGTTTTTT. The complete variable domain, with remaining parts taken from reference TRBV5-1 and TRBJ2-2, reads KAGVTQTPRYLIKTRGQQVTLSCSPISGHRSVSWYQQTPGQGLQFLFEYFSETQRNKGNFPGRFSGRQFSNSRSEMNVSTLELGDSALYLCASSRKGLAGAGTGELFFGEGSRLTVL.

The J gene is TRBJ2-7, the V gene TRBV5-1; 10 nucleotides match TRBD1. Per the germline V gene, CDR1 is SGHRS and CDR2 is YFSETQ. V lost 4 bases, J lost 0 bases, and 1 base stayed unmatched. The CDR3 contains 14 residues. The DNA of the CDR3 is TGCGCCAGCAGCCGACAGGGGGCCTCCTACGAGCAGTACTTC. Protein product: CASSRQGASYEQYF.

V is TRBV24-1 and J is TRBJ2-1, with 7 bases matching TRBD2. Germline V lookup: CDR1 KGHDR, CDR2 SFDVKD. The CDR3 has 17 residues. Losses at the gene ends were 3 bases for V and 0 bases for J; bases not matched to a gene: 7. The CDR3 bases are TGTGCCACCAGTGATGGGACTACCCAATCCTCCTACAATGAGCAGTTCTTC. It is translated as CATSDGTTQSSYNEQFF.

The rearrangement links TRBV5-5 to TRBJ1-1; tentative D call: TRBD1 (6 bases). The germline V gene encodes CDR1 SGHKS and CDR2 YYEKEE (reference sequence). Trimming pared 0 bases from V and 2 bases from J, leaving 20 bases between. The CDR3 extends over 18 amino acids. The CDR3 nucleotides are TGTGCCAGCAGCTTGGCTTGGGGGGCTCCCGGCGGTAACACTGAAGCTTTCTTT. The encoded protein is CASSLAWGAPGGNTEAFF.

This chain's CDR3 is CATSDLPGRSGDTQYF. The CDR3 DNA sequence: TGTGCCACCAGTGATTTACCCGGGAGGTCCGGGGATACGCAGTATTTT. The chain carries TRBV24-1 and TRBJ2-3; 7 positions match TRBD2. Germline CDR1 KGHDR, CDR2 SFDVKD. The CDR3 is 16 residues long. Unmatched junction bases numbered 9, after V lost 1 base and J lost 6 bases.

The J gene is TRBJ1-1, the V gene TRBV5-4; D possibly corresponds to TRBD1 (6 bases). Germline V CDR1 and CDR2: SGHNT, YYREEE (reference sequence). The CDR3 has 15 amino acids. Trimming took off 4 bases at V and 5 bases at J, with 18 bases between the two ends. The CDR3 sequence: CASSPDRTWRTEAFF. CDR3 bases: TGTGCCAGCAGCCCCGACAGGACCTGGAGAACTGAAGCTTTCTTT.

The CDR3 sequence is CASSLVWGPNTEAFF. CDR3 sequence (DNA): TGTGCCAGCAGCTTGGTGTGGGGCCCGAACACTGAAGCTTTCTTT. The chain links TRBV5-4 to TRBJ1-1, with D perhaps TRBD1 (5 bases). This CDR3 contains 15 residues. The V and J ends lost 0 bases and 1 base respectively, with 10 bases between them. CDR1 SGHNT and CDR2 YYREEE come from the germline V gene (reference sequence).

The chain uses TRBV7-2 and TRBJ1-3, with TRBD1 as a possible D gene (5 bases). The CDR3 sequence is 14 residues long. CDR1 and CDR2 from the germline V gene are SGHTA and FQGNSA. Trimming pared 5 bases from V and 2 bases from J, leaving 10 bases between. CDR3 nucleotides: TGTGCCAGCAGCCCTGGGACGGCTGGAAACACCATATATTTT. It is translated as CASSPGTAGNTIYF.